This T cell receptor (beta chain) was captured by sequencing in a study of CD8 T cells in Susac syndrome. The authors reverse transcribed roughly 0.5 to 1 ug RNA with random hexamers. Via MiXCR, TCRdb re-called the immunoSEQ multiplex PCR reads, giving one row per CDR3 protein. Seen here are around 120,000 distinct CDR3 sequences, approximately 94% observed once, and the top ten hold around 0.12%. The CDR3 loop spans 13 amino acids. Trimming removed 5 bases from V and 4 bases from J, with 11 bases in between. Looked up from germline, CDR1 is KGHSH and CDR2 is LQKENI. FACS enriched CD8+ TEMRA cells, while bulk CD8+ and CD4+ were negatively isolated. This clonotype was seen a single time.

The receptor was isolated from a human donor with multiple sclerosis. The V and J genes are TRBV18 and TRBJ1-1, with D uncertain. Sequencing was performed on CD4+ T cells from PBMCs. CDR3 nucleotide sequence: TGTGCCAGCTCAATTAGAGAGAGCACTGAAGCTTTCTTT. Translated: CASSIRESTEAFF.